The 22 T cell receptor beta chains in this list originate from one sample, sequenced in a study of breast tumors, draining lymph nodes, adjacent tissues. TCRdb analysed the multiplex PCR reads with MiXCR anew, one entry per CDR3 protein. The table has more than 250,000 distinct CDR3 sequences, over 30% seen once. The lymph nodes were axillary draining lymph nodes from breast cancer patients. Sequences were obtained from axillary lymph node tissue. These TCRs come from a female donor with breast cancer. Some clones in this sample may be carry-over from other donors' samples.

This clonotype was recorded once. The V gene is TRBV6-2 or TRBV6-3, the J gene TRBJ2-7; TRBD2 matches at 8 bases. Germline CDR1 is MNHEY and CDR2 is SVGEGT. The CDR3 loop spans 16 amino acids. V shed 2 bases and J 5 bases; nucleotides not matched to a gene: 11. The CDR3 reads CASSYPRTSILDEQYF. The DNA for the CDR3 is TGTGCCAGCAGTTACCCTCGGACTAGCATCTTAGACGAGCAGTACTTC.

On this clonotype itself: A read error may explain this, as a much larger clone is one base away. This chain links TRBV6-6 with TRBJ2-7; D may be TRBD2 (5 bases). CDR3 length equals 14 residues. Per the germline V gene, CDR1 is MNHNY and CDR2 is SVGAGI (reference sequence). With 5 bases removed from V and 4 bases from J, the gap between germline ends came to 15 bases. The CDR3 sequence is CASSHGLTGYEQYF. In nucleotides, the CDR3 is TGTGCCAGCAGTCATGGACTTACGGGGTACGAGCAGTACTTC.

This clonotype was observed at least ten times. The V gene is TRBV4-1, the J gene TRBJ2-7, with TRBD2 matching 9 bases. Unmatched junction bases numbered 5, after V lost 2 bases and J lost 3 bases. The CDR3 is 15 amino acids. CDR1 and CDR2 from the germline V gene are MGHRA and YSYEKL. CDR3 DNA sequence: TGCGCCAGCAGCCAAATAGCGGGAGCGGGCTACGAGCAGTACTTC. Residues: CASSQIAGAGYEQYF.

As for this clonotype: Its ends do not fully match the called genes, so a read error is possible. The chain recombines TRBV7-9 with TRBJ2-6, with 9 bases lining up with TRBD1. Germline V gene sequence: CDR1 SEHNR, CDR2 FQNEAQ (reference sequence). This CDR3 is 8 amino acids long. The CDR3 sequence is CASSGQGF. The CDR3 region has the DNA TGTGCCAGCAGCGGACAGGGGTTC.

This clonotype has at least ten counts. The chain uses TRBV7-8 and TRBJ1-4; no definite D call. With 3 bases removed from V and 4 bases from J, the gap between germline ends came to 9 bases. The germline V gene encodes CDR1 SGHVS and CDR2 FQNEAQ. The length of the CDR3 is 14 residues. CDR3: CASSFEQLNEKLFF. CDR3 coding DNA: TGTGCCAGCAGCTTTGAGCAGCTTAATGAAAAACTGTTTTTT.

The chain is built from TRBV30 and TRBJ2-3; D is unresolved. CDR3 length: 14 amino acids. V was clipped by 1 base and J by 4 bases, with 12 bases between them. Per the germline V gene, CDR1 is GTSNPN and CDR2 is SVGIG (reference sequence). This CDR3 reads CAWSADGSADTQYF. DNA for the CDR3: TGTGCCTGGAGTGCAGACGGGTCTGCAGATACGCAGTATTTT. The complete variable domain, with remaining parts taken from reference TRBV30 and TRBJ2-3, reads SQTIHQWPATLVQPVGSPLSLECTVEGTSNPNLYWYRQAAGRGLQLLFYSVGIGQISSEVPQNLSASRPQDRQFILSSKKLLLSDSGFYLCAWSADGSADTQYFGPGTRLTVL.

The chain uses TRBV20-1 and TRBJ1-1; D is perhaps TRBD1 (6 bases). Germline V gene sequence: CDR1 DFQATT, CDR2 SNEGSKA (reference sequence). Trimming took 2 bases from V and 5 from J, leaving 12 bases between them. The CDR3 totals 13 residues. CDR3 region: CSARRGRGTEAFF. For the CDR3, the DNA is TGCAGTGCTAGACGGGGGCGAGGGACTGAAGCTTTCTTT.

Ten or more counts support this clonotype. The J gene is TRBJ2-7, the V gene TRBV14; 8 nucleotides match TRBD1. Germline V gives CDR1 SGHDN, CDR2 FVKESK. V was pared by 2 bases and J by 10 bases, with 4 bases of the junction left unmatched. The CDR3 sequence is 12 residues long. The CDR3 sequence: CASSQNDRGQYF. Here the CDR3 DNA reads TGTGCCAGCAGCCAAAACGACAGGGGCCAGTACTTC.

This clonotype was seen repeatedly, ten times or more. CDR3 coding DNA: TGTGCCAGCAGCCAAGCCCCAGGGTGGACCCAGTACTTC. This codes for CASSQAPGWTQYF. The V gene is TRBV3-1, the J gene TRBJ2-5; D may be TRBD1 (5 bases). V shed 1 base and J shed 7 bases, with 10 bases lying between them. The CDR3 runs to 13 residues. The germline V gene has CDR1 LGHDT and CDR2 YNNKEL (reference sequence).

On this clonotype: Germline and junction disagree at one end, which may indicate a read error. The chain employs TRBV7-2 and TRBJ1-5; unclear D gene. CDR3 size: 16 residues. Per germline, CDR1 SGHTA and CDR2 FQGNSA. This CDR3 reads CASSLALTGSNRPQHF. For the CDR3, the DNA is TGTGCCAGCAGCTTAGCGCTCACGGGGAGCAATCGGCCCCAGCATTTT.

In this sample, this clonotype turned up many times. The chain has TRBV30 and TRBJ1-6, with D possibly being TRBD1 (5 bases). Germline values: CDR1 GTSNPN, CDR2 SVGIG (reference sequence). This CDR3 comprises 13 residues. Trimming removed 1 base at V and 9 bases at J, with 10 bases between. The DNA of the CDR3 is TGTGCCTGGAGTGGAGGGGATAGTTCACCCCTCCACTTT. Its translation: CAWSGGDSSPLHF.

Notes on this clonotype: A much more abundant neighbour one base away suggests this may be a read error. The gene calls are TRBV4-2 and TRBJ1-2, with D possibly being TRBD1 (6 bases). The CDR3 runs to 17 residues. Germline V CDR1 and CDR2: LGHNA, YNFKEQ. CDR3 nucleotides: TGTGCCAGCAGCCAAGAACTCACAGGGATTTCCGACTATAGCTACACCTTC. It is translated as CASSQELTGISDYSYTF.

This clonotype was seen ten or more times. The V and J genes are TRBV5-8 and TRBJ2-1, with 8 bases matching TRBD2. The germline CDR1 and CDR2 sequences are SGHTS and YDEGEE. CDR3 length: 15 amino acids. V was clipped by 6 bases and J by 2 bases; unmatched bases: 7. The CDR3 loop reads CASTLAGSAYNEQFF. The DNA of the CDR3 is TGTGCCAGCACCTTAGCGGGATCGGCCTACAATGAGCAGTTCTTC.

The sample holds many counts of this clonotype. CDR3 region: CSAVSGGNQPQHF. CDR3 DNA sequence: TGCAGTGCTGTATCGGGGGGCAATCAGCCCCAGCATTTT. The chain employs TRBV20-1 and TRBJ1-5, with D possibly matching TRBD1 (5 bases). Trimming removed 5 bases at V and 2 bases at J, with 10 bases between. The CDR3 runs 13 residues. Germline CDR1 DFQATT, CDR2 SNEGSKA (reference sequence).

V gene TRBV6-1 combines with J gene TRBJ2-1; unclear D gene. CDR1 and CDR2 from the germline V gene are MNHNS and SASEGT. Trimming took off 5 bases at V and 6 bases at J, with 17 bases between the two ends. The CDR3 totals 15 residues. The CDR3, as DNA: TGTGCCAGCAGTCACCCCTCTGGTGGTCTCAATGAGCAGTTCTTC. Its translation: CASSHPSGGLNEQFF.

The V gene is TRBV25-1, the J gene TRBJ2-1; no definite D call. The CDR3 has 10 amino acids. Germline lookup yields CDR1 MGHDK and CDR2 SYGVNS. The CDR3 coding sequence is TGTGCTGCGATTACGACTGTGCAGTTCTTC. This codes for CAAITTVQFF.

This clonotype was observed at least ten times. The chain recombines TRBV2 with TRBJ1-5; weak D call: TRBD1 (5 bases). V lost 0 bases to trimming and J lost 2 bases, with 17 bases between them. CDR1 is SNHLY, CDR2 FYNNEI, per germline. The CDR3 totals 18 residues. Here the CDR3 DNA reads TGTGCCAGCAGTGAAGCTAGGTCGGGGCCTATTGGCAATCAGCCCCAGCATTTT. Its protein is CASSEARSGPIGNQPQHF.

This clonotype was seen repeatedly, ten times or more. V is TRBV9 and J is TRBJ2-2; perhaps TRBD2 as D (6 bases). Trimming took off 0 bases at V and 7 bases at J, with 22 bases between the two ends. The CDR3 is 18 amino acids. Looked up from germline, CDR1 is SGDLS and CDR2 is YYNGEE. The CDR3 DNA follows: TGTGCCAGCAGCGTAGCTCAAAAGGGGCCCACGGGGGTCGGGGAGCTGTTTTTT. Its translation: CASSVAQKGPTGVGELFF.

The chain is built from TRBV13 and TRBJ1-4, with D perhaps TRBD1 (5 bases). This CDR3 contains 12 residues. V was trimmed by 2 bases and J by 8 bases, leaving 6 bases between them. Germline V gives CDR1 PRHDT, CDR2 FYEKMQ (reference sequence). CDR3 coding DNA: TGTGCCAGCAGCTTAAAGGGGGAAAAACTGTTTTTT. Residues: CASSLKGEKLFF.

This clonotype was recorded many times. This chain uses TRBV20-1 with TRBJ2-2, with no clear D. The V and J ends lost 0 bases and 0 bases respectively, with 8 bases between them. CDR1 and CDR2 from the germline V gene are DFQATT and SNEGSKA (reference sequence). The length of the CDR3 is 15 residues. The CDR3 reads CSARDGRANTGELFF. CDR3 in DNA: TGCAGTGCTAGAGACGGACGGGCGAACACCGGGGAGCTGTTTTTT.

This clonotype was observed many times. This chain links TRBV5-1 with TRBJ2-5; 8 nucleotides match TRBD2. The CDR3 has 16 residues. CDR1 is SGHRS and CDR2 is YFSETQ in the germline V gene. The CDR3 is CASAKGGLVSQETQYF. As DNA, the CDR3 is TGCGCTTCAGCAAAGGGGGGACTAGTAAGCCAAGAGACCCAGTACTTC.

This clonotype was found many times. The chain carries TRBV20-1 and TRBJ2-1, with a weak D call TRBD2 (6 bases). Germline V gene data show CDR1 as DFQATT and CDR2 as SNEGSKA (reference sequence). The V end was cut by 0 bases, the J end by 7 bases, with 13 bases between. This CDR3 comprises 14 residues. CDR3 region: CSARESGARNEQFF. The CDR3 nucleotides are TGCAGTGCTAGAGAATCGGGAGCTCGGAATGAGCAGTTCTTC.